These 25 T cell receptor beta chains were sequenced from one sample in a study of blood T cells in healthy people across ages. A J-beta primer mix and a sample-barcoded 5' primer were used in a second PCR of about 6 to 12 cycles. A single record per CDR3 protein comes from TCRdb applying MiXCR to the 5' RACE reads. Of hundreds of thousands of distinct CDR3 sequences detected, around two fifths appear once; the ten largest clones hold approximately 19%. Sequenced input: blood. These receptors originate from a man in his 60s in good health.

As concerns this clonotype: Given a much more abundant clone one base away, this may be a read error. This chain uses TRBV12-3 or TRBV12-4 with TRBJ2-3; the D gene is possibly TRBD2 (6 bases). The CDR3 has 14 amino acids. The CDR3 here is CVITNRGEADTQYF. The CDR3 bases are TGTGTCATTACAAACCGCGGGGAAGCAGATACGCAGTATTTT.

The chain couples TRBV28 to TRBJ2-1; 8 bases are shared with TRBD2. CDR3 length equals 14 residues. The germline V gene encodes CDR1 MDHEN and CDR2 SYDVKM. V shed 3 bases, J shed 8 bases, and the junction held 6 bases outside the gene matches. CDR3 protein: CASSFAGGLDEQFF. CDR3 in DNA: TGTGCCAGCAGTTTTGCGGGGGGATTGGATGAGCAGTTCTTC.

The chain combines TRBV4-3 with TRBJ1-2; D call uncertain. CDR1 and CDR2 from the germline V gene are LGHNA and YSLEER. Trimming shortened V by 0 bases and J by 0 bases, and 8 bases separated the two germline ends. CDR3 length equals 15 residues. The CDR3 DNA sequence: TGCGCCAGCAGCCAAGAAGGAAACCCTAACTATGGCTACACCTTC. Protein product: CASSQEGNPNYGYTF.

This clonotype was seen just once. One junction end does not reproduce the germline sequence, and a read error may be involved. The chain is built from TRBV3-1 and TRBJ1-2; perhaps TRBD1 as D (6 bases). CDR1 is LGHDT and CDR2 is YNNKEL in the germline V gene (reference sequence). There are 13 residues in the CDR3. CDR3 coding DNA: TGTGCCAGCAGCCCCGGCTACAGGGCTGGCCACACCTTC. Its protein product is CASSPGYRAGHTF.

The chain combines TRBV10-3 with TRBJ1-2; D ambiguous. The germline V and J ends were trimmed by 0 bases and 2 bases, with 13 bases remaining between them. The CDR3 totals 16 residues. Germline V CDR1 and CDR2: ENHRY, SYGVKD. CDR3 bases: TGTGCCATCAGTGAGTCTTTGGGGAAAGGGAACTATGGCTACACCTTC. Amino acid sequence: CAISESLGKGNYGYTF.

The rearrangement links TRBV13 to TRBJ2-5, with 8 bases fitting TRBD1. Per germline, CDR1 PRHDT and CDR2 FYEKMQ (reference sequence). The J segment lost 4 bases and the V segment lost 5 bases, leaving 12 bases of the junction unmatched. This CDR3 has 16 residues. CDR3 DNA sequence: TGTGCCAGCAGCCTACCCCAGACAGGGGCCCGAGAGACCCAGTACTTC. It is translated as CASSLPQTGARETQYF.

This clonotype came up a few times. The J gene is TRBJ2-5, the V gene TRBV11-3; 8 bases agree with TRBD1. J was trimmed by 5 bases and V by 3 bases; bases with no gene match: 8. In germline, CDR1 is SGHNT, CDR2 YENEEA. The CDR3 is made up of 15 amino acids. CDR3 bases: TGTGCCAGCAGCTTCGGACAGGGAGGTGGGGAGACCCAGTACTTC. It specifies CASSFGQGGGETQYF.

A few counts support this clonotype. CDR3 sequence (DNA): TGTGCCAGCAGCCGACTAGCGGACTCCTACAATGAGCAGTTCTTC. Its translation: CASSRLADSYNEQFF. The rearrangement joins TRBV7-2 to TRBJ2-1, with 9 bases that match TRBD2. Germline assignment: CDR1 SGHTA and CDR2 FQGNSA. The CDR3 totals 15 residues. With V trimmed by 5 bases and J by 0 bases, 2 bases remained unmatched.

J is TRBJ2-4 and V is TRBV20-1, with unresolved D. Looked up from germline, CDR1 is DFQATT and CDR2 is SNEGSKA (reference sequence). CDR3 length: 15 residues. V gave up 1 base and J gave up 0 bases, with 10 bases separating them. The CDR3 region has the DNA TGCAGTGCTAGAGCCCAGTTGCTAGCCAAAAACATTCAGTACTTC. Translating gives CSARAQLLAKNIQYF.

This clonotype turned up a few times. This sequence joins TRBV12-5 and TRBJ1-1; no reliable D call. V gave up 7 bases and J gave up 0 bases, with 9 bases separating them. The CDR3 is made up of 13 amino acids. CDR1 is LGHNT, CDR2 FRNRAP, per germline. The CDR3, as DNA: TGTGCTAGTGCTACGACACTGAACACTGAAGCTTTCTTT. It yields the protein CASATTLNTEAFF.

V gene TRBV11-3 combines with J gene TRBJ2-1; 8 bases line up with TRBD2. V shed 5 bases and J 7 bases; nucleotides not matched to a gene: 13. The CDR3 length is 16 residues. Germline V gene sequence: CDR1 SGHNT, CDR2 YENEEA. CDR3 sequence (DNA): TGTGCCAGCAGCATCTACCCGAGCGGGGGCCTTAATGAGCAGTTCTTC. Translated: CASSIYPSGGLNEQFF. The variable domain in full, completed from reference TRBV11-3 and TRBJ2-1, reads EAGVVQSPRYKIIEKKQPVAFWCNPISGHNTLYWYLQNLGQGPELLIRYENEEAVDDSQLPKDRFSAERLKGVDSTLKIQPAELGDSAVYLCASSIYPSGGLNEQFFGPGTRLTVL.

This clonotype was picked up many times. The chain recombines TRBV6-1 with TRBJ1-5, with 11 bases fitting TRBD1. After removal of 6 bases from V and 7 bases from J, the junction contained 8 bases not matched to a gene. Germline CDR1 MNHNS, CDR2 SASEGT. The CDR3 sequence is 15 residues long. This chain's CDR3 is CASRLGQGAGQPQHF. CDR3 nucleotides: TGTGCCAGCAGACTCGGACAGGGGGCCGGGCAGCCCCAGCATTTT.

To note about this clonotype: This may stem from a read error, because a much larger clone lies one nucleotide away. The rearrangement joins TRBV4-1 to TRBJ1-2; D uncertain. CDR1 MGHRA and CDR2 YSYEKL come from the germline V gene. There are 14 residues in the CDR3. The ends were cut back, 8 bases at V and 0 bases at J, with 13 bases in the middle. CDR3: CASAAGEANYGYTF. CDR3 coding DNA: TGCGCCAGCGCAGCAGGAGAAGCTAACTATGGCTACACCTTC.

This clonotype was counted once. The J gene is TRBJ2-1, the V gene TRBV3-1; 9 bases fit TRBD1. CDR1 is LGHDT, CDR2 YNNKEL, per germline (reference sequence). V shed 1 base, J shed 7 bases, and the junction held 2 bases outside the gene matches. The CDR3 loop spans 14 amino acids. CDR3 DNA: TGTGCCAGCAGCCAAGGACAGGGGGTGAATGAGCAGTTCTTC. Protein: CASSQGQGVNEQFF.

On this clonotype: This could be a read error, since a much larger clone is one nucleotide away. The chain couples TRBV29-1 to TRBJ2-4; D call uncertain. V was pared by 4 bases and J by 0 bases, with 10 bases between. Germline V gene sequence: CDR1 SQVTM, CDR2 ANQGSEA. The CDR3 length is 14 residues. In DNA, the CDR3 is TGCAGCGTTGTGGACCCCGAAGCCAAAAACATTCAGTACTTC. Protein: CSVVDPEAKNIQYF.

This chain joins TRBV2 and TRBJ2-4, with D possibly TRBD2 on 6 matching bases. Trimming left V 6 bases short and J 3 bases short, with 15 bases between. CDR1 and CDR2 (germline): SNHLY, FYNNEI. The CDR3 contains 15 residues. This chain's CDR3 is CASRLGDSGKNIQYF. DNA for the CDR3: TGTGCCAGCAGGCTGGGGGACTCTGGCAAAAACATTCAGTACTTC.

For this clonotype: One base away lies a much larger clone, so this may be a sequencing read error. The chain recombines TRBV6-5 with TRBJ1-2; D gene uncertain. The CDR3 consists of 14 residues. Germline V gene lookup returns CDR1 MNHEY and CDR2 SVGAGI. Here the CDR3 reads CASSDSGGNYGYTF. The CDR3 coding sequence is TGTGCCAGCAGTGACTCGGGCGGAAACTATGGCTACACCTTC.

The chain uses TRBV6-2 or TRBV6-3 and TRBJ2-7; 8 positions match TRBD2. The J call may be faulty, since TRBJ2-5 better matches the DNA end. The germline gives CDR1 MNHEY, CDR2 SVGEGT. The CDR3 contains 16 residues. In DNA, the CDR3 is TGTGCCAGCAGTAGACTCACCGGGGGGGCGACGGAGACCCAGTACTTC. It encodes CASSRLTGGATETQYF.

This clonotype was detected many times. A read error is possible here, since a much larger clone lies one base away. The rearrangement joins TRBV5-6 to TRBJ2-5; 9 nucleotides match TRBD2. V was clipped by 4 bases and J by 4 bases; unmatched bases: 5. CDR3 length: 14 amino acids. CDR1 and CDR2 from the germline V gene are SGHDT and YYEEEE. Here the CDR3 reads CASSATSGLETQYF. DNA of the CDR3: TGTGCCAGCAGCGCGACTAGCGGATTAGAGACCCAGTACTTC.

The rearrangement joins TRBV29-1 to TRBJ2-7; 13 positions match TRBD2. The CDR3 runs to 16 residues. Germline assignment: CDR1 SQVTM and CDR2 ANQGSEA. Unmatched junction bases numbered 6, after V lost 2 bases and J lost 2 bases. CDR3 DNA sequence: TGCAGCGTTGAAAAAGTTGGGACTAGCGGGACCTACGAGCAGTACTTC. This encodes CSVEKVGTSGTYEQYF.

A single count supports this clonotype. The V and J genes are TRBV5-1 and TRBJ1-1; D is possibly TRBD1 (5 bases). Per the germline V gene, CDR1 is SGHRS and CDR2 is YFSETQ. This CDR3 is 16 amino acids long. Trimming took 0 bases from V and 2 from J, leaving 14 bases between them. The CDR3 is CASSLGYRSLNTEAFF. CDR3 DNA sequence: TGCGCCAGCAGCTTGGGGTACAGGAGCTTAAACACTGAAGCTTTCTTT.

This clonotype came up a few times. The chain recombines TRBV7-9 with TRBJ1-2; 8 nucleotides align to TRBD1. V gave up 5 bases and J gave up 6 bases; unmatched junction bases: 5. The CDR3 sequence is 13 residues long. Germline CDR1 reads SEHNR; CDR2 reads FQNEAQ (reference sequence). As DNA, the CDR3 is TGTGCCAGCAGCCCGACAGGGGTTCATGGCTACACCTTC. It encodes CASSPTGVHGYTF.

Only a few counts were recorded for this clonotype. This sequence joins TRBV7-2 and TRBJ2-1; D remains ambiguous. Trimming cost V 5 bases and J 8 bases, with 10 bases left between them. This CDR3 comprises 12 residues. Germline CDR1 SGHTA, CDR2 FQGNSA. This CDR3 is CASSNFGDEQFF. In nucleotides, the CDR3 is TGTGCCAGCAGCAACTTTGGCGATGAGCAGTTCTTC.

This chain links TRBV7-9 with TRBJ2-5, with TRBD2 matching 7 bases. Germline CDR1 and CDR2: SEHNR and FQNEAQ (reference sequence). The junction had 11 bases not matched to a gene; V was cut back by 5 bases and J by 5 bases. This CDR3 has 15 residues. CDR3 bases: TGTGCCAGCAGCCCACAGAGGACTAGTTCGGAGACCCAGTACTTC. Encoded protein: CASSPQRTSSETQYF.

This rearrangement joins TRBV21-1 to TRBJ1-2; the D call in the table, TRBD1, was not verified against the DNA. TRBV21-1 has pseudogene status. The length of the CDR3 is 16 residues. For the CDR3, the DNA is TGTGCCAGCAGCCCCACAGGGGCGGGTATTTATGTAGGCTACACCTTC. Its translation is CASSPTGAGIYVGYTF.